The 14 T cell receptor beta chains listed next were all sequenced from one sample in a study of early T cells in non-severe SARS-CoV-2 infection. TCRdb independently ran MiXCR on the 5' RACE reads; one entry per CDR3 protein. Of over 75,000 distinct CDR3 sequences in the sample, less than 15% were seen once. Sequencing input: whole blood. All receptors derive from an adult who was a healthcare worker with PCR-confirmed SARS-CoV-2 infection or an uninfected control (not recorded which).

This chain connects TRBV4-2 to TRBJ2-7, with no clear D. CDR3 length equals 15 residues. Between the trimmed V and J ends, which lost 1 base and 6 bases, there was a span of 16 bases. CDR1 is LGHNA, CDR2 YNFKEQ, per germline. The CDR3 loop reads CASSQAGVSGSEQYF. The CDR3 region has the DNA TGTGCCAGCAGCCAAGCGGGCGTCTCCGGGTCCGAGCAGTACTTC.

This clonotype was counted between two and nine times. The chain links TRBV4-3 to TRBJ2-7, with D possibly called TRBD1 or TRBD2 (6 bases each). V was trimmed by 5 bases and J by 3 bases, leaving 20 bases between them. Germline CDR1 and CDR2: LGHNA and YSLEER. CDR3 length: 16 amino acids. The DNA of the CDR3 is TGCGCCAGCAGCTTCCGACTCGGGGGCCCCTACTACGAGCAGTACTTC. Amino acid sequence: CASSFRLGGPYYEQYF.

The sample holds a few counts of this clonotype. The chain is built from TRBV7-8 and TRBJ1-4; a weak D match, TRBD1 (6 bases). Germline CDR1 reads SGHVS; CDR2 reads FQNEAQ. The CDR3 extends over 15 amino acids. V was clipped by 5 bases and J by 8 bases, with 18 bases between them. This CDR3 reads CASSQVGAAREKLFF. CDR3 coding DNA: TGTGCCAGCAGCCAAGTGGGGGCAGCGAGGGAAAAACTGTTTTTT.

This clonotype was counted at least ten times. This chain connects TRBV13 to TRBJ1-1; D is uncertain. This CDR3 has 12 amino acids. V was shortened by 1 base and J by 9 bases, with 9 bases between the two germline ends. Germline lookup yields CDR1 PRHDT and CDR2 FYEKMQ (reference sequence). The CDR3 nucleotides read TGTGCCAGCAGCTTAGCGCCCAGAAAAGCTTTCTTT. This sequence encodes CASSLAPRKAFF.

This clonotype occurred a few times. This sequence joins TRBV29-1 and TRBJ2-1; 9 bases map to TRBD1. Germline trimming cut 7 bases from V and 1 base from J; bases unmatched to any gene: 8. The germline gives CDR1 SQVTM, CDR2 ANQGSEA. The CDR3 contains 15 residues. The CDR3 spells CSALGTGSSYNEQFF. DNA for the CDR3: TGCAGCGCCCTTGGGACAGGGAGTTCCTACAATGAGCAGTTCTTC.

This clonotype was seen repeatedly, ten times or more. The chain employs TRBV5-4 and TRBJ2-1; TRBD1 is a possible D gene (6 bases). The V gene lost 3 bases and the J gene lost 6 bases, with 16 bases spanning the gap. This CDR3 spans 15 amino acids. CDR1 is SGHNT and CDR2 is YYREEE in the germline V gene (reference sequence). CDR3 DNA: TGTGCCAGCAGCTCCAGGACAGCCCGGGCCAATGAGCAGTTCTTC. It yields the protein CASSSRTARANEQFF.

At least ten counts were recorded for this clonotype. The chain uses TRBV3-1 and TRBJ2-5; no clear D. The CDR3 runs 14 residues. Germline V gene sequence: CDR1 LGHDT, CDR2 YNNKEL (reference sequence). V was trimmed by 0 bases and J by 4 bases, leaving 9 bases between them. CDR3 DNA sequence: TGTGCCAGCAGCCAAGAGGGTACGGGAGAGACCCAGTACTTC. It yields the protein CASSQEGTGETQYF.

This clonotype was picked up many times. CDR3 nucleotides: TGTGCCAGCAGCTCCTCGACAGGCACAGATACGCAGTATTTT. This codes for CASSSSTGTDTQYF. The chain links TRBV11-2 to TRBJ2-3; possibly TRBD1 for D (5 bases). The germline V gene has CDR1 SGHAT and CDR2 FQNNGV. V was pared by 4 bases and J by 1 base, with 9 bases between. The CDR3 consists of 14 residues.

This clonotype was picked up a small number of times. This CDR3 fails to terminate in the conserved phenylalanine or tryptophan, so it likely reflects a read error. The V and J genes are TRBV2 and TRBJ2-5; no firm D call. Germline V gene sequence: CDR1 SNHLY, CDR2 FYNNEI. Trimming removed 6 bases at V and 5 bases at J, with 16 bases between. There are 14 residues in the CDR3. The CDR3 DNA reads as TGTGCCAGCAGATGGACCCCTACTGCGGAGACCCAGTACTCC. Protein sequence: CASRWTPTAETQYS.

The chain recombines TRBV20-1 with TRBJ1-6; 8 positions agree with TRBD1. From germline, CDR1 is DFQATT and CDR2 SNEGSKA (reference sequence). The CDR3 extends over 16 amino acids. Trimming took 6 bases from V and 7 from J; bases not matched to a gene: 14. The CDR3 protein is CSAAQTGGILNSPLHF. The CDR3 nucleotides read TGCAGTGCAGCCCAAACAGGGGGAATTTTAAATTCACCCCTCCACTTT.

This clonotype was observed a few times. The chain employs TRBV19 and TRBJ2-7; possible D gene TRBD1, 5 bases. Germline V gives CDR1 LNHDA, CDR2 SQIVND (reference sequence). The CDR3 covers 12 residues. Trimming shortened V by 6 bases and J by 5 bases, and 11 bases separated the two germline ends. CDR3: CASRQAPDEQYF. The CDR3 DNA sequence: TGTGCCAGTAGACAGGCCCCTGACGAGCAGTACTTC.

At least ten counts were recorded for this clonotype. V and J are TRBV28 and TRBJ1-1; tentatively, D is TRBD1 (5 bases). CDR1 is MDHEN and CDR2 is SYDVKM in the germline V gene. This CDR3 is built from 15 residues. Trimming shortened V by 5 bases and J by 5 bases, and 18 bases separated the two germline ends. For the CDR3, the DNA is TGTGCCAGCAGTGGGCTCGGGCAGGGTATTACTGAAGCTTTCTTT. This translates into CASSGLGQGITEAFF.

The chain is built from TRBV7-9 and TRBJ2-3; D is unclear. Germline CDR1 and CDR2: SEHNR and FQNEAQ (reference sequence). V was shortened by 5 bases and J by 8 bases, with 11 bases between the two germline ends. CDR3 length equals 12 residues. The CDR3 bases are TGTGCCAGCAGCGCCTCCGACTTTACGCAGTATTTT. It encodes CASSASDFTQYF.

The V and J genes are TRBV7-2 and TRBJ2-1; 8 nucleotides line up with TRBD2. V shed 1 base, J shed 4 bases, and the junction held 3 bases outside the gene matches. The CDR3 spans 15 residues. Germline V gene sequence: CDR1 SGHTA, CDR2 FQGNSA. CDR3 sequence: CASSLGSGDYNEQFF. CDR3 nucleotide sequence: TGTGCCAGCAGCTTAGGTAGCGGGGATTACAATGAGCAGTTCTTC. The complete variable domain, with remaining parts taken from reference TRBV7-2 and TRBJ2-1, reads GAGVSQSPSNKVTEKGKDVELRCDPISGHTALYWYRQSLGQGLEFLIYFQGNSAPDKSGLPSDRFSAERTGGSVSTLTIQRTQQEDSAVYLCASSLGSGDYNEQFFGPGTRLTVL.